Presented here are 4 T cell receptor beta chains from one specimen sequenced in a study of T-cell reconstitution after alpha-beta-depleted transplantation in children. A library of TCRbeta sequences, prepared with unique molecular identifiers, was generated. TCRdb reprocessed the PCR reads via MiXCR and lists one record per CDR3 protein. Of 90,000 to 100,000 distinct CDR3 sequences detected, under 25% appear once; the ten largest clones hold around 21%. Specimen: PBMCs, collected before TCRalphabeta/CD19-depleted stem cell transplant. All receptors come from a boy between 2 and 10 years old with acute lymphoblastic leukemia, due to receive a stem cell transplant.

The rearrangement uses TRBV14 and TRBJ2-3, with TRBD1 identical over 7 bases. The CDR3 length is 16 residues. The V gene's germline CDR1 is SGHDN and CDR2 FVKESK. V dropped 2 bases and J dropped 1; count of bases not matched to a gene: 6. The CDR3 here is CASSQRGPAGTDTQYF. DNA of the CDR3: TGTGCCAGCAGCCAAAGGGGGCCAGCTGGCACAGATACGCAGTATTTT.

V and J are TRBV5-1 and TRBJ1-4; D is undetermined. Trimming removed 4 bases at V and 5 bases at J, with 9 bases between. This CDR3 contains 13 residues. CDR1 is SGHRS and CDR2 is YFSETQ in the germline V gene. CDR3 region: CASSVQGNEKLFF. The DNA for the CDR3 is TGCGCCAGCAGCGTCCAAGGGAATGAAAAACTGTTTTTT.

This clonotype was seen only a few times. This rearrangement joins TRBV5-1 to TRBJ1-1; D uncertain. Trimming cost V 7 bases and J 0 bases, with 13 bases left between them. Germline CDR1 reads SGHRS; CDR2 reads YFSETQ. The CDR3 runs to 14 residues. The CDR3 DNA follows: TGCGCCAGCCGACTCCGGGCCCTGAACACTGAAGCTTTCTTT. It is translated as CASRLRALNTEAFF.

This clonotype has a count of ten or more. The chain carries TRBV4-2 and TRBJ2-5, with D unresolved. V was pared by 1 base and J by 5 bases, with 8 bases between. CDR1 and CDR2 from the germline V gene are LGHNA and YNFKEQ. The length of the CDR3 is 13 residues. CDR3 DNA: TGTGCCAGCAGCCAAGGGGCCTACGAGACCCAGTACTTC. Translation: CASSQGAYETQYF.